These 25 T cell receptor beta chains originate from one sample sequenced in a study of T cell repertoires in cytomegalovirus infection. No antigen is known for these receptors. One entry per CDR3 protein, called by TCRdb with MiXCR from the reads. The sample has about 480,000 distinct CDR3 sequences; around a third are singletons. The source material was cultured PBMCs, sampled from culture after CMV antigen stimulation. The receptors originated from a human donor in good health (CMV status not recorded). Some clones in this sample may be carry-over from other donors' samples.

The chain carries TRBV4-1 and TRBJ1-5; possibly TRBD1 for D (6 bases). This CDR3 contains 19 residues. The germline V gene has CDR1 MGHRA and CDR2 YSYEKL. V was trimmed by 2 bases and J by 1 base, leaving 21 bases between them. CDR3 bases: TGCGCCAGCAGCCAAAGATTGGGGGGCCCCTTACGGAGCAATCAGCCCCAGCATTTT. The encoded protein is CASSQRLGGPLRSNQPQHF.

This chain connects TRBV6-2 or TRBV6-3 to TRBJ1-2; perhaps TRBD1 as D (5 bases). The CDR3 loop spans 13 amino acids. Per germline, CDR1 MNHEY and CDR2 SVGEGT. V was cut by 0 bases and J by 7 bases, with 9 bases left in between. As DNA, the CDR3 is TGTGCCAGCAGTTACTCGGGGGATTTTGGCTACACCTTC. This sequence encodes CASSYSGDFGYTF.

The J gene is TRBJ1-3, the V gene TRBV7-2; TRBD1 matches 8 bases. CDR3 length: 16 residues. CDR1 is SGHTA, CDR2 FQGNSA, per germline. V lost 3 bases, J lost 0 bases, and 4 bases stayed unmatched. The chain's CDR3 is CASSLGQASSGNTIYF. CDR3 in DNA: TGTGCCAGCAGCTTGGGACAGGCCTCCTCTGGAAACACCATATATTTT.

J is TRBJ1-1 and V is TRBV5-5; D call uncertain. Deletions cut 4 bases from V and 0 bases from J, with 13 bases between. This CDR3 spans 15 amino acids. CDR1 SGHKS and CDR2 YYEKEE come from the germline V gene (reference sequence). The CDR3, as DNA: TGTGCCAGCAGCCAAGCTATCAGGATGAACACTGAAGCTTTCTTT. Translated, it gives CASSQAIRMNTEAFF.

This chain connects TRBV7-2 to TRBJ2-7; no clear D gene. Deletions cut 1 base from V and 4 bases from J, with 11 bases between. This CDR3 is 14 amino acids long. In germline, CDR1 is SGHTA, CDR2 FQGNSA. CDR3 sequence reads: CASSLGASRYEQYV. The CDR3 DNA follows: TGTGCCAGCAGCTTAGGGGCGAGTAGGTACGAGCAGTACGTC.

This clonotype was counted a few times. Compared with germline, one end of the junction differs, possibly owing to a read error. CDR3 in amino acids: CASSEGAGAPLGGYTF. The CDR3 DNA reads as TGTGCCAGCAGCGAAGGGGCAGGGGCACCCCTAGGAGGCTACACCTTC. The chain links TRBV6-1 to TRBJ1-2, with D perhaps TRBD1 (6 bases). CDR1 is MNHNS, CDR2 SASEGT, per germline. The CDR3 sequence is 16 residues long.

The chain is built from TRBV19 and TRBJ2-1, with D perhaps TRBD2 (6 bases). Germline CDR1 is LNHDA and CDR2 is SQIVND (reference sequence). The V end lost 5 bases, the J end lost 4 bases, and 9 bases lay between the germline ends. The CDR3 consists of 13 residues. CDR3 in amino acids: CASSRERYNEQFF. In nucleotides, the CDR3 is TGTGCCAGTAGTCGGGAGCGGTACAATGAGCAGTTCTTC.

Only a few counts were recorded for this clonotype. This sequence joins TRBV4-3 and TRBJ2-7; D gene ambiguous. Germline CDR1 and CDR2: LGHNA and YSLEER. V gave up 0 bases and J gave up 0 bases, with 12 bases separating them. CDR3 length: 16 amino acids. Written as DNA, the CDR3 is TGCGCCAGCAGCCAAGAACTACCGGCGAGCTCCTACGAGCAGTACTTC. Residues: CASSQELPASSYEQYF.

The chain links TRBV7-4 to TRBJ2-1; maybe TRBD2 (5 bases). This CDR3 region has 11 residues. Germline values: CDR1 SGHVT, CDR2 SQSDAQ. V was cut by 5 bases and J by 13 bases, with 12 bases left in between. The CDR3 nucleotides read TGTGCCAGCAGCACCACTAGTACCCAGTTCTTC. It translates to CASSTTSTQFF.

The V and J genes are TRBV6-1 and TRBJ2-7; D ambiguous. CDR1 MNHNS and CDR2 SASEGT come from the germline V gene. CDR3 length: 11 amino acids. V lost 6 bases and J 4 bases, leaving 7 bases between the germline ends. CDR3 residues: CASRIFYEQYF. The CDR3 DNA reads TGTGCCAGCAGAATATTTTACGAGCAGTACTTC.

There are a few counts of this clonotype. The gene calls are TRBV7-2 and TRBJ1-4; TRBD1 is a possible D gene (6 bases). Trimming left V 6 bases short and J 8 bases short, with 13 bases between. Germline CDR1 reads SGHTA; CDR2 reads FQGNSA. The CDR3 spans 13 residues. The CDR3 DNA is TGTGCCAGCAGAGGACAGTCGGGGGAAAAACTGTTTTTT. As protein: CASRGQSGEKLFF.

This chain links TRBV12-3 or TRBV12-4 with TRBJ2-1, with TRBD2 identical over 7 bases. The CDR3 is 12 residues long. The V gene end was trimmed by 3 bases and the J gene end by 10 bases; junction bases not matched to a gene: 3. The CDR3 sequence: CASSFRLAEQFF. CDR3 DNA: TGTGCCAGCAGTTTCCGACTAGCCGAGCAGTTCTTC.

DNA for the CDR3: TGCAGTGCTATTAGAGCGGGGGCAAAGAACACCGGGGAGCTGTTTTTT. It encodes CSAIRAGAKNTGELFF. The chain is built from TRBV20-1 and TRBJ2-2; TRBD2 agrees at 8 bases. The CDR3 totals 16 residues. CDR1 is DFQATT, CDR2 SNEGSKA, per germline (reference sequence). V shed 4 bases, J shed 1 base, and the junction held 8 bases outside the gene matches.

This clonotype was seen a few times. The chain combines TRBV29-1 with TRBJ2-7; possibly TRBD1 for D (6 bases). CDR1 is SQVTM and CDR2 is ANQGSEA in the germline V gene. The CDR3 spans 11 residues. Trimming stripped 7 bases from V and 5 bases from J, with 12 bases between. The CDR3 loop is CSANGTNEQYV. In DNA, the CDR3 is TGCAGCGCTAACGGGACAAACGAGCAGTACGTC.

This clonotype was detected a few times. The chain joins TRBV19 to TRBJ2-5, with D perhaps matching TRBD1 (6 bases). Between the trimmed V and J ends, which lost 5 bases and 4 bases, there was a span of 14 bases. In germline, CDR1 is LNHDA, CDR2 SQIVND (reference sequence). This CDR3 is 14 amino acids long. In DNA form, the CDR3 reads TGTGCCAGTAGTCCCGACAGGCTCCCAGAGACCCAGTACTTC. It encodes CASSPDRLPETQYF.

This chain joins TRBV6-5 and TRBJ1-3; no reliable D call. The V end was cut by 5 bases, the J end by 0 bases, with 11 bases between. CDR3 length: 15 residues. Germline V gene data show CDR1 as MNHEY and CDR2 as SVGAGI. CDR3 amino acids: CASSEPAGSGNTIYF. CDR3 nucleotides: TGTGCCAGCAGTGAACCCGCGGGCTCTGGAAACACCATATATTTT.

The rearrangement links TRBV2 to TRBJ1-2, with D perhaps TRBD1 (5 bases). V lost 6 bases and J 4 bases, leaving 21 bases between the germline ends. The CDR3 is made up of 16 amino acids. Germline CDR1 reads SNHLY; CDR2 reads FYNNEI. The CDR3 DNA reads TGTGCCAGCAGGGGGCCGACGGGACCCATCCTCTATGGCTACACCTTC. Its protein is CASRGPTGPILYGYTF.

This clonotype was detected many times. The chain combines TRBV4-2 with TRBJ2-7, with D possibly being TRBD1 or TRBD2 (5 bases each). This CDR3 has 12 residues. The V gene's germline CDR1 is LGHNA and CDR2 YNFKEQ. Trimming stripped 1 base from V and 4 bases from J, with 5 bases between. This CDR3 reads CASSQGGYEQYF. The CDR3 DNA sequence: TGTGCCAGCAGCCAAGGGGGGTACGAGCAGTACTTC.

This clonotype has more than one count but fewer than ten. This chain links TRBV19 with TRBJ2-1; D might be TRBD1 (6 bases). The length of the CDR3 is 14 residues. Germline CDR1 is LNHDA and CDR2 is SQIVND (reference sequence). V lost 2 bases and J 4 bases, leaving 9 bases between the germline ends. CDR3 in DNA: TGTGCCAGTAGTATACAGAGGGGGTACAATGAGCAGTTCTTC. Translating gives CASSIQRGYNEQFF.

V gene TRBV4-2 combines with J gene TRBJ1-2; D uncertain. Per germline, CDR1 LGHNA and CDR2 YNFKEQ. V dropped 1 base and J dropped 5 bases, with 8 bases sitting between them. CDR3 length: 13 residues. Written as DNA, the CDR3 is TGTGCCAGCAGCCAAGGAATCCGGTATGGCTACACCTTC. This sequence encodes CASSQGIRYGYTF.

The chain combines TRBV11-2 with TRBJ2-1, with 9 bases lining up with TRBD2. The junction had 7 bases not matched to a gene; V was cut back by 4 bases and J by 0 bases. Germline loops: CDR1 SGHAT, CDR2 FQNNGV. The CDR3 is 17 residues long. Here the CDR3 DNA reads TGTGCCAGCAGCTCCGGGACTAGCCCGAACTCCTACAATGAGCAGTTCTTC. This translates into CASSSGTSPNSYNEQFF.

Points on this clonotype: Possible read error: a much larger clone is one base away. V usage is TRBV7-2 and J usage is TRBJ2-1; D is unresolved. Germline-derived CDR1 and CDR2 are SGHTA and FQGNSA. The CDR3 runs 13 residues. Trimming pared 2 bases from V and 10 bases from J, leaving 12 bases between. CDR3 protein: CASSLKGPVEQFF. The CDR3 DNA sequence: TGTGCCAGCAGCTTAAAGGGTCCAGTAGAGCAGTTCTTC.

This clonotype was counted only a few times. V gene TRBV28 combines with J gene TRBJ1-5; 8 nucleotides match TRBD1. CDR1 is MDHEN, CDR2 SYDVKM, per germline. The CDR3 sequence is 17 residues long. V lost 4 bases, J lost 0 bases, and 8 bases stayed unmatched. The CDR3 loop reads CASSSSGTGNSNQPQHF. The CDR3 DNA sequence: TGTGCCAGCAGTTCCTCCGGGACAGGTAATAGCAATCAGCCCCAGCATTTT.

The chain joins TRBV7-2 to TRBJ2-2; D may be TRBD2 (6 bases). V dropped 9 bases and J dropped 5 bases, with 25 bases sitting between them. Germline CDR1 is SGHTA and CDR2 is FQGNSA. This CDR3 has 17 residues. The chain's CDR3 is CASNHLAGGPRTGELFF. CDR3 sequence (DNA): TGTGCCAGTAACCACCTAGCCGGAGGGCCTCGGACCGGGGAGCTGTTTTTT.

The V gene is TRBV15, the J gene TRBJ2-3; D is unresolved. This CDR3 is built from 16 residues. V gave up 3 bases and J gave up 0 bases, with 13 bases separating them. Germline values: CDR1 LNHNV, CDR2 YYDKDF (reference sequence). CDR3 sequence reads: CATSSPATPSTDTQYF. DNA of the CDR3: TGTGCCACCAGCAGTCCCGCAACGCCTAGCACAGATACGCAGTATTTT.